The 28 T cell receptor beta chains given below trace back to one sample, sequenced in a study of T cell clones after liver transplantation. The table came from immunoSEQ multiplex PCR; TCRdb's copy has only in-frame clones and leaves some out. The sample carries 50,000 or so clones, approximately 71% recorded once. The specimen comprised CD4+ T cells from blood, sampled more than 52 months after liver transplant. Every receptor here comes from a human patient who received a liver transplant. Part of the T cell pool may stem from the graft donor.

The genes are TRBV29-1 and TRBJ1-2; 7 bases are a match to TRBD1. J was trimmed by 8 bases and V by 6 bases; bases with no gene match: 12. The CDR3 has 13 residues. Looked up from germline, CDR1 is SQVTM and CDR2 is ANQGSEA. This CDR3 reads CSVPVVGGGGYTF. The CDR3 region has the DNA TGCAGCGTCCCTGTCGTAGGGGGCGGGGGCTACACCTTC.

The V gene is TRBV11-3, the J gene TRBJ2-2; no clear D gene. The germline V and J ends were trimmed by 5 bases and 1 base, with 8 bases remaining between them. CDR3 length equals 14 residues. The germline V gene has CDR1 SGHNT and CDR2 YENEEA. The CDR3 bases are TGTGCCAGCAGCAAGGACGGGAACACCGGGGAGCTGTTTTTT. Translated, it gives CASSKDGNTGELFF.

The chain employs TRBV2 and TRBJ2-2; 10 bases map to TRBD1. With V trimmed by 6 bases and J by 5 bases, 6 bases remained unmatched. Germline V gives CDR1 SNHLY, CDR2 FYNNEI. This CDR3 spans 15 amino acids. The CDR3 region has the DNA TGTGCCAGCAGCGCGACAGGGGGCGGGACCGGGGAGCTGTTTTTT. It specifies CASSATGGGTGELFF.

This rearrangement joins TRBV30 to TRBJ2-3, with 7 bases lining up with TRBD2. The CDR3 sequence is 13 residues long. V lost 4 bases to trimming and J lost 2 bases; unmatched junction nucleotides: 3. Germline V gives CDR1 GTSNPN, CDR2 SVGIG (reference sequence). CDR3 sequence: CAWTSGPTDTQYF. CDR3 bases: TGTGCCTGGACTAGCGGACCCACAGATACGCAGTATTTT.

The chain links TRBV7-9 to TRBJ1-3, with D maybe TRBD1 (6 bases). Germline V gene data show CDR1 as SEHNR and CDR2 as FQNEAQ (reference sequence). There are 15 residues in the CDR3. The ends were cut back, 5 bases at V and 3 bases at J, with 14 bases in the middle. CDR3 region: CASSPQGLDGNTIYF. The CDR3 nucleotides read TGTGCCAGCAGCCCGCAGGGGTTAGATGGAAACACCATATATTTT.

Ten or more counts support this clone. J is TRBJ1-2 and V is TRBV7-2, with no clear D. The CDR3 covers 14 residues. CDR1 is SGHTA, CDR2 FQGNSA, per germline. The V gene lost 4 bases and the J gene lost 1 base, with 10 bases spanning the gap. The CDR3 reads CASSSWVDNYGYTF. CDR3 DNA: TGTGCCAGCAGCTCTTGGGTCGATAACTATGGCTACACCTTC.

V is TRBV7-3 and J is TRBJ1-3; possibly TRBD1 for D (6 bases). With 5 bases removed from V and 0 bases from J, the gap between germline ends came to 14 bases. The germline gives CDR1 SGHTA, CDR2 FQGTGA. CDR3 length: 16 amino acids. CDR3: CASSPREGDSGNTIYF. CDR3 in DNA: TGTGCCAGCAGCCCGCGCGAGGGGGACTCTGGAAACACCATATATTTT.

This clone was counted only a few times. This sequence joins TRBV11-2 and TRBJ1-3; D gene uncertain. V was trimmed by 3 bases and J by 0 bases, leaving 12 bases between them. Germline CDR1 reads SGHAT; CDR2 reads FQNNGV. This CDR3 is built from 16 residues. The CDR3 loop is CASSFGTTISGNTIYF. For the CDR3, the DNA is TGTGCCAGCAGCTTCGGAACGACCATCTCTGGAAACACCATATATTTT.

V and J are TRBV18 and TRBJ2-7; 7 bases are shared with TRBD1. Trimming cost V 3 bases and J 1 base; bases outside gene matches: 3. The CDR3 consists of 14 residues. Germline V lookup: CDR1 KGHSH, CDR2 LQKENI. In nucleotides, the CDR3 is TGTGCCAGCTCACCGGACAGGACTTCCTACGAGCAGTACTTC. It codes for CASSPDRTSYEQYF.

This clone was counted only a few times. V is TRBV11-2 and J is TRBJ2-2; perhaps TRBD1 as D (6 bases). Trimming stripped 1 base from V and 5 bases from J, with 11 bases between. CDR3 length: 15 residues. The germline V gene has CDR1 SGHAT and CDR2 FQNNGV. The CDR3 sequence: CASSLGTGNTGELFF. CDR3 nucleotide sequence: TGTGCCAGCAGCTTAGGCACAGGGAATACCGGGGAGCTGTTTTTT. Supplemented by reference TRBV11-2 and TRBJ2-2, the full variable domain reads EAGVAQSPRYKIIEKRQSVAFWCNPISGHATLYWYQQILGQGPKLLIQFQNNGVVDDSQLPKDRFSAERLKGVDSTLKIQPAKLEDSAVYLCASSLGTGNTGELFFGEGSRLTVL.

The V and J genes are TRBV6-1 and TRBJ2-1; a weak D match, TRBD1 (6 bases). Germline V gene data show CDR1 as MNHNS and CDR2 as SASEGT. The CDR3 has 17 amino acids. With 4 bases removed from V and 6 bases from J, the gap between germline ends came to 22 bases. The CDR3: CASSAYRPQGTGNEQFF. CDR3 in DNA: TGTGCCAGCAGTGCATACCGTCCACAGGGAACGGGCAATGAGCAGTTCTTC.

This clone appeared once. The chain carries TRBV27 and TRBJ2-7; the D call may be TRBD1 or TRBD2 (5 bases each). The germline V and J ends were trimmed by 6 bases and 5 bases, with 14 bases remaining between them. Looked up from germline, CDR1 is MNHEY and CDR2 is SMNVEV (reference sequence). CDR3 length: 13 residues. Here the CDR3 DNA reads TGTGCCAGCAGGGGACGGGATGGGCACGAGCAGTACTTC. It specifies CASRGRDGHEQYF.

CDR3 bases: TGTGCCAGCAGCTACCCCGGGACCGCCGCCTACGAGCAGTACTTC. Translating it yields CASSYPGTAAYEQYF. V and J are TRBV7-9 and TRBJ2-7; D is possibly TRBD1 or TRBD2 (5 bases each). The CDR3 length is 15 residues. V shed 4 bases and J shed 2 bases, with 15 bases lying between them. CDR1 SEHNR and CDR2 FQNEAQ come from the germline V gene (reference sequence).

The V gene is TRBV5-5, the J gene TRBJ1-5; D gene uncertain. Germline V lookup: CDR1 SGHKS, CDR2 YYEKEE (reference sequence). Trimming shortened V by 4 bases and J by 0 bases, and 14 bases separated the two germline ends. The CDR3 contains 16 residues. In nucleotides, the CDR3 is TGTGCCAGCAGCAACATCGGAGTCCTTAGCAATCAGCCCCAGCATTTT. It encodes CASSNIGVLSNQPQHF.

This clone has only a few counts. The junction shows a germline mismatch at one end, possibly a read error. The gene calls are TRBV5-6 and TRBJ2-7; 7 nucleotides align to TRBD1. CDR3 length: 14 amino acids. CDR1 SGHDT and CDR2 YYEEEE come from the germline V gene. The CDR3 loop reads CASRLGQTGAEQYF. The CDR3 DNA reads TGTGCCAGCAGGTTGGGACAGACAGGTGCAGAGCAGTACTTC. The variable domain in full, with the rest retrieved from reference TRBV5-6 and TRBJ2-7, is DAGVTQSPTHLIKTRGQQVTLRCSPKSGHDTVSWYQQALGQGPQFIFQYYEEEERQRGNFPDRFSGHQFPNYSSELNVNALLLGDSALYLCASRLGQTGAEQYFGPGTRLTVT.

This rearrangement joins TRBV28 to TRBJ2-1, with a weak D call TRBD1 (6 bases). Per the germline V gene, CDR1 is MDHEN and CDR2 is SYDVKM. This CDR3 contains 21 residues. With 3 bases removed from V and 4 bases from J, the gap between germline ends came to 31 bases. The CDR3, as DNA: TGTGCCAGCAGTTTTGTTTCCCCTTTTGGGCAGGGGAGAAGTTGGTACAATGAGCAGTTCTTC. It translates to CASSFVSPFGQGRSWYNEQFF.

The V call is TRBV28, the J call TRBJ2-7; D is ambiguous. Trimming removed 2 bases at V and 2 bases at J, with 10 bases between. The CDR3 sequence is 14 residues long. Germline loops: CDR1 MDHEN, CDR2 SYDVKM. The CDR3 DNA is TGTGCCAGCAGTTTAACAACAGCCCCCTACGAGCAGTACTTC. Its protein is CASSLTTAPYEQYF.

V and J are TRBV5-6 and TRBJ2-1; D might be TRBD2 (7 bases). Trimming shortened V by 5 bases and J by 0 bases, and 24 bases separated the two germline ends. From germline, CDR1 is SGHDT and CDR2 YYEEEE. This CDR3 is built from 19 residues. The CDR3 nucleotides are TGTGCCAGCAGGACAAAGGGGGACCCGCGGGGGACCTCCTACAATGAGCAGTTCTTC. Its protein is CASRTKGDPRGTSYNEQFF.

J is TRBJ1-2 and V is TRBV30, with 8 bases that match TRBD1. The junction had 11 bases not matched to a gene; V was cut back by 3 bases and J by 8 bases. The CDR3 extends over 14 amino acids. Germline V gene lookup returns CDR1 GTSNPN and CDR2 SVGIG (reference sequence). CDR3 coding DNA: TGTGCCTGGAGCGCTGGACAGGGCGCTGGGGGCTACACCTTC. This gives the protein CAWSAGQGAGGYTF.

V and J are TRBV18 and TRBJ2-6, with TRBD1 identical over 11 bases. Trimming took 3 bases from V and 3 from J; bases not matched to a gene: 7. Germline V gene data show CDR1 as KGHSH and CDR2 as LQKENI. The CDR3 is made up of 18 amino acids. The CDR3 loop reads CASSPGTGGEGGANVLTF. DNA of the CDR3: TGTGCCAGCTCACCGGGGACAGGGGGTGAAGGTGGGGCCAACGTCCTGACTTTC.

The gene calls are TRBV9 and TRBJ1-4, with 8 bases aligning to TRBD1. Germline CDR1 and CDR2: SGDLS and YYNGEE. The J segment lost 3 bases and the V segment lost 5 bases, leaving 6 bases of the junction unmatched. The CDR3 sequence is 15 residues long. CDR3 sequence reads: CASSRSGQANEKLFF. The DNA of the CDR3 is TGTGCCAGCAGTCGGTCGGGACAGGCTAATGAAAAACTGTTTTTT.

The chain has TRBV4-1 and TRBJ2-7; 10 nucleotides match TRBD1. V lost 4 bases, J lost 3 bases, and 9 bases stayed unmatched. Germline loops: CDR1 MGHRA, CDR2 YSYEKL. This CDR3 is 16 amino acids long. CDR3 nucleotide sequence: TGCGCCAGCAGCCCTCAACCAGGGACAGGGGACTACGAGCAGTACTTC. Translation: CASSPQPGTGDYEQYF.

CDR3 nucleotide sequence: TGTGCCAGCAGTCGGGGGGGGAGCCAATATCAGCCCCAGCATTTT. Residues: CASSRGGSQYQPQHF. This sequence joins TRBV6-5 and TRBJ1-5; possibly TRBD1 for D (5 bases). The CDR3 spans 15 residues. In germline, CDR1 is MNHEY, CDR2 SVGAGI. V was trimmed by 5 bases and J by 5 bases, leaving 16 bases between them.

As to this clone: A read error may account for a junction end that differs from germline. The chain joins TRBV7-7 to TRBJ2-7; D is perhaps TRBD1 (5 bases). The CDR3 has 14 amino acids. Germline V gives CDR1 SSHAT, CDR2 FNYEAQ (reference sequence). The CDR3 loop reads CASSLGAEDHEQYF. The CDR3 nucleotides are TGTGCTAGCAGCTTAGGGGCAGAAGACCACGAGCAGTACTTC.

This clone was detected once. The chain carries TRBV6-6 and TRBJ2-3, with 11 bases that match TRBD1. CDR1 and CDR2 from the germline V gene are MNHNY and SVGAGI (reference sequence). V was clipped by 6 bases and J by 5 bases; unmatched bases: 4. The CDR3 has 14 residues. This CDR3 reads CASRGTGGIDTQYF. The CDR3 region has the DNA TGTGCCAGCAGGGGGACAGGGGGGATAGATACGCAGTATTTT.

This clone was seen a handful of times. The genes are TRBV11-2 and TRBJ2-2; the D is unclear. The CDR3 has 15 residues. Germline CDR1 reads SGHAT; CDR2 reads FQNNGV. Trimming removed 1 base from V and 5 bases from J, with 11 bases in between. CDR3: CASSLVATSTGELFF. The DNA of the CDR3 is TGTGCCAGCAGCTTAGTGGCCACAAGTACCGGGGAGCTGTTTTTT.

V usage is TRBV6-5 and J usage is TRBJ2-7; tentatively, D is TRBD1 (6 bases). Trimming stripped 0 bases from V and 6 bases from J, with 15 bases between. The CDR3 runs to 15 residues. Germline V CDR1 and CDR2: MNHEY, SVGAGI. CDR3 loop: CASSYSTYRDIEQYF. CDR3 sequence (DNA): TGTGCCAGCAGTTACTCGACTTACAGGGATATCGAGCAGTACTTC.

The rearrangement joins TRBV18 to TRBJ2-5, with D maybe TRBD1 (6 bases). This CDR3 is 16 amino acids long. Germline assignment: CDR1 KGHSH and CDR2 LQKENI. The V gene lost 0 bases and the J gene lost 2 bases, with 13 bases spanning the gap. The CDR3 DNA is TGTGCCAGCTCACCACCTACAGGGCCACTTCAAGAGACCCAGTACTTC. It specifies CASSPPTGPLQETQYF.